Sequencing of this T cell receptor beta chain was carried out in a study of cytomegalovirus exposure and HLA in healthy donors. General study points: Rare TCR sequences predominated, though certain public TCRs were found in many donors. In terms of immune exposure information, only CMV serostatus was available.

To note about this clone: Its antigen is not known.

Those who donated were healthy bone marrow donors. PCR employed 60 Vbeta and 13 Jbeta primers. TCRdb keeps only in-frame clones here, not all; method: immunoSEQ multiplex PCR. The sample consists of roughly 110,000 clones, around 83% of them appearing once. The sequence derives from a man younger than 45 in good health and CMV-seropositive. The sample consisted of PBMCs.

The CDR3 sequence: CASSAWSGGAGEQFF. CDR3 in DNA: TGTGCCAGCAGCGCGTGGAGCGGGGGGGCGGGTGAGCAGTTCTTC. The V call is TRBV14, the J call TRBJ2-1, with 10 bases identical to TRBD2. CDR1 and CDR2 (germline): SGHDN, FVKESK. The V gene end was trimmed by 5 bases and the J gene end by 9 bases; junction bases not matched to a gene: 10. CDR3 size: 15 residues. Full variable domain (remainder filled in from reference TRBV14 and TRBJ2-1): EAGVTQFPSHSVIEKGQTVTLRCDPISGHDNLYWYRRVMGKEIKFLLHFVKESKQDESGMPNNRFLAERTGGTYSTLKVQPAELEDSGVYFCASSAWSGGAGEQFFGPGTRLTVL.